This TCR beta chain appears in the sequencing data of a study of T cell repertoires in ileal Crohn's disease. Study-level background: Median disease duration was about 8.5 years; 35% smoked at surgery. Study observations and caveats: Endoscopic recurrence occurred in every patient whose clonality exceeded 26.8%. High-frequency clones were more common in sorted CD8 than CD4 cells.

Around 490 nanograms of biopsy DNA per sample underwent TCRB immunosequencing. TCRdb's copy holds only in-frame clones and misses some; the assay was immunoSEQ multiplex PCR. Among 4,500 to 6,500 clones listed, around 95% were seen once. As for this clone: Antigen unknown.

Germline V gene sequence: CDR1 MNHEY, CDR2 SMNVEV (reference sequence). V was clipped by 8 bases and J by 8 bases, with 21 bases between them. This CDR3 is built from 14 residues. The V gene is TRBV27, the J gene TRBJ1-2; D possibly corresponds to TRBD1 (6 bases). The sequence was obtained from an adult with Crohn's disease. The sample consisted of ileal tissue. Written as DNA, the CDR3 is TGTGCCAGCGGGTCCCCGGGACACAAAGGGGGCTACACCTTC. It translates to CASGSPGHKGGYTF.